One sample yielded the 13 T cell receptor beta chains listed below, sequenced in a study of neurological immune-mediated disorders. Each CDR3 protein gets one entry after TCRdb re-called the 5' RACE reads with MiXCR. Of 55,000 to 65,000 distinct CDR3 sequences listed, around 3.6% are singletons. Material for sequencing was PBMCs. Receptors originate from a woman aged 25-40 years with multiple sclerosis.

This clonotype appeared many times. The V and J genes are TRBV29-1 and TRBJ1-1; tentative D call: TRBD1 (5 bases). CDR1 and CDR2 from the germline V gene are SQVTM and ANQGSEA. The CDR3 consists of 11 residues. V was pared by 4 bases and J by 5 bases, with 8 bases between. CDR3 nucleotides: TGCAGCGTTGTTGGGGGAACTGAAGCTTTCTTT. It is translated as CSVVGGTEAFF.

The table lists this clonotype with many counts. An end of the junction does not agree with germline; a read error may underlie this. The CDR3 DNA is TGCGCCAGCAGCTTCGGGGGAAGGAATCAGCCCCAGAATTTT. Translation gives CASSFGGRNQPQNF. The chain couples TRBV5-1 to TRBJ1-5; TRBD1 is a possible D gene (5 bases). CDR3 length: 14 residues. Germline CDR1 and CDR2: SGHRS and YFSETQ.

This clonotype was seen repeatedly, ten times or more. The chain links TRBV7-2 to TRBJ1-2, with no clear D. With 5 bases removed from V and 8 bases from J, the gap between germline ends came to 12 bases. Germline V gene data show CDR1 as SGHTA and CDR2 as FQGNSA. The CDR3 has 12 amino acids. The CDR3 sequence is CASSPRQRGYTF. CDR3 coding DNA: TGTGCCAGCAGCCCTCGGCAGAGGGGCTACACCTTC.

This clonotype was seen at least ten times. The chain couples TRBV7-6 to TRBJ2-5, with 7 positions matching TRBD1. Germline loops: CDR1 SGHVS, CDR2 FNYEAQ. Germline trimming cut 4 bases from V and 6 bases from J; bases unmatched to any gene: 8. The CDR3 sequence is 14 residues long. CDR3 sequence (DNA): TGTGCCAGCAGCTCCGACAGGGCTGGGAAGACCCAGTACTTC. Translating gives CASSSDRAGKTQYF.

This clonotype was seen at least ten times. The rearrangement joins TRBV10-2 to TRBJ1-1; the D gene is possibly TRBD1 (6 bases). Trimming removed 3 bases from V and 5 bases from J, with 13 bases in between. Germline V gene sequence: CDR1 WSHSY, CDR2 SAAADI. The CDR3 is made up of 14 amino acids. For the CDR3, the DNA is TGCGCCAGCAGTGATACAGGGATGGATACTGAAGCTTTCTTT. Its translation is CASSDTGMDTEAFF.

This clonotype occurred many times. The chain uses TRBV4-1 and TRBJ2-2, with 9 bases aligning to TRBD1. CDR1 is MGHRA and CDR2 is YSYEKL in the germline V gene. The CDR3 runs 16 residues. V gave up 6 bases and J gave up 7 bases; unmatched junction bases: 12. The CDR3 bases are TGCGCCAGCAGGTCCCAGGGACAGGGAAAAGGCGGGGAGCTGTTTTTT. Protein sequence: CASRSQGQGKGGELFF.

The chain is built from TRBV19 and TRBJ1-1; maybe TRBD1 (5 bases). The CDR3 covers 13 residues. Germline V gives CDR1 LNHDA, CDR2 SQIVND (reference sequence). The V and J ends lost 4 bases and 0 bases respectively, with 6 bases between them. CDR3 residues: CASSTGLNTEAFF. CDR3 DNA sequence: TGTGCCAGTAGTACGGGGCTGAACACTGAAGCTTTCTTT.

This clonotype was counted many times. V usage is TRBV20-1 and J usage is TRBJ2-3, with TRBD2 identical over 11 bases. Trimming removed 4 bases from V and 4 bases from J; junction bases left unmatched: 13. Germline assignment: CDR1 DFQATT and CDR2 SNEGSKA (reference sequence). The CDR3 extends over 17 amino acids. The CDR3 nucleotides are TGCAGTGCTACGCCGGGACTAGCGGACGACTTAGCAGATACGCAGTATTTT. Protein product: CSATPGLADDLADTQYF.

This clonotype was counted at least ten times. This chain connects TRBV5-5 to TRBJ1-4; 7 nucleotides agree with TRBD1. Germline assignment: CDR1 SGHKS and CDR2 YYEKEE (reference sequence). The CDR3 has 14 residues. Germline trimming cut 4 bases from V and 4 bases from J; bases unmatched to any gene: 4. The CDR3 loop is CASSRTGVNEKLFF. The CDR3 DNA sequence: TGTGCCAGCAGCAGAACAGGGGTTAATGAAAAACTGTTTTTT.

The chain recombines TRBV5-1 with TRBJ2-1, with TRBD2 matching 8 bases. CDR3 length: 14 amino acids. CDR1 and CDR2 (germline): SGHRS, YFSETQ. Trimming cost V 7 bases and J 5 bases; bases outside gene matches: 8. The CDR3 region has the DNA TGCGCCAGCTTCCTGGGACTAGTCAACAATGAGCAGTTCTTC. Translating it yields CASFLGLVNNEQFF.

This clonotype was picked up many times. The chain recombines TRBV15 with TRBJ2-5; D uncertain. The germline gives CDR1 LNHNV, CDR2 YYDKDF (reference sequence). The length of the CDR3 is 13 residues. Trimming removed 3 bases at V and 0 bases at J, with 5 bases between. For the CDR3, the DNA is TGTGCCACCAGCAGGGAGTACCAAGAGACCCAGTACTTC. Translated, it gives CATSREYQETQYF.

This clonotype was seen at least ten times. The rearrangement joins TRBV20-1 to TRBJ2-1; the D is unclear. This CDR3 contains 13 residues. Per the germline V gene, CDR1 is DFQATT and CDR2 is SNEGSKA (reference sequence). Trimming shortened V by 0 bases and J by 15 bases, and 18 bases separated the two germline ends. The CDR3 protein is CSAREVGTSPPFF. In DNA, the CDR3 is TGCAGTGCTAGAGAGGTCGGTACCTCCCCTCCGTTCTTC.

This clonotype was seen at least ten times. This chain connects TRBV29-1 to TRBJ2-1; no reliable D call. Germline V gives CDR1 SQVTM, CDR2 ANQGSEA. The CDR3 sequence is 11 residues long. V was clipped by 7 bases and J by 7 bases, with 11 bases between them. The CDR3, as DNA: TGCAGCGCCGGTGGGGTGAATGAGCAGTTCTTC. Translation: CSAGGVNEQFF.